This passage covers 7 T cell receptor beta chains from one sample sequenced in a study of blood T cells in healthy people across ages. Primed by a sample-barcoded 5' primer and a J-beta primer mix, a second PCR proceeded for 7 to 11 cycles. TCRdb itself ran the 5' RACE reads through MiXCR, one entry per CDR3 protein. This table has about 1.5 million distinct CDR3 sequences, 42% appearing once. The sample taken for sequencing was blood. The receptors stem from a woman under 30 in good health.

The chain has TRBV20-1 and TRBJ2-1; 13 nucleotides agree with TRBD2. CDR1 and CDR2 from the germline V gene are DFQATT and SNEGSKA (reference sequence). This CDR3 has 17 amino acids. J lost 7 bases, V lost 1 base, and 10 bases had no gene match. The CDR3 reads CSARGWKTSGGSNEQFF. CDR3 nucleotide sequence: TGCAGTGCTAGAGGTTGGAAGACTAGCGGGGGGTCGAATGAGCAGTTCTTC.

V is TRBV2 and J is TRBJ2-1; 7 positions agree with TRBD1. V shed 4 bases, J shed 4 bases, and the junction held 7 bases outside the gene matches. The CDR3 is made up of 15 amino acids. Germline CDR1 reads SNHLY; CDR2 reads FYNNEI. CDR3 nucleotides: TGTGCCAGCAGTGGACAGGGCCCCCCTTACAATGAGCAGTTCTTC. Translating gives CASSGQGPPYNEQFF. The full variable domain, in which reference TRBV2 and TRBJ2-1 provide the parts outside the CDR3, is EPEVTQTPSHQVTQMGQEVILRCVPISNHLYFYWYRQILGQKVEFLVSFYNNEISEKSEIFDDQFSVERPDGSNFTLKIRSTKLEDSAMYFCASSGQGPPYNEQFFGPGTRLTVL.

The chain uses TRBV20-1 and TRBJ2-5; 10 nucleotides align to TRBD2. The better agreement between TRBJ2-7 and the DNA end casts doubt on the J call. The CDR3 length is 15 residues. Germline V CDR1 and CDR2: DFQATT, SNEGSKA (reference sequence). The CDR3 sequence: CSASASGGPPYEQYF. CDR3 DNA: TGCAGTGCTAGTGCTAGCGGGGGTCCCCCCTACGAGCAGTACTTC.

This clonotype came up many times. This sequence joins TRBV15 and TRBJ2-1; 7 positions agree with TRBD1. The V and J ends lost 4 bases and 5 bases, in that order; junction bases with no gene match: 5. The germline V gene encodes CDR1 LNHNV and CDR2 YYDKDF (reference sequence). The CDR3 contains 14 residues. The CDR3 nucleotides are TGTGCCACCAGCACAGGGGACAGAGACAATGAGCAGTTCTTC. This gives the protein CATSTGDRDNEQFF.

This rearrangement joins TRBV5-1 to TRBJ1-1; TRBD1 aligns across 7 bases. CDR3 length equals 13 residues. V dropped 4 bases and J dropped 4; count of bases not matched to a gene: 4. CDR1 is SGHRS and CDR2 is YFSETQ in the germline V gene. The chain's CDR3 is CASSGGQFTEAFF. DNA for the CDR3: TGCGCCAGCAGCGGGGGACAGTTCACTGAAGCTTTCTTT.

This clonotype came up once. The chain combines TRBV10-3 with TRBJ2-1; 9 bases align to TRBD2. The trim removed 7 bases at V and 5 bases at J, leaving 6 bases unmatched. The CDR3 sequence is 14 residues long. Germline assignment: CDR1 ENHRY and CDR2 SYGVKD. The CDR3 spells CAIMTSGVNNEQFF. CDR3 coding DNA: TGTGCCATCATGACTAGCGGAGTTAACAATGAGCAGTTCTTC.

The chain recombines TRBV6-5 with TRBJ1-2; a possible D gene is TRBD1 (5 bases). Trimming took 6 bases from V and 11 from J, leaving 19 bases between them. The CDR3 runs 13 residues. The germline gives CDR1 MNHEY, CDR2 SVGAGI. In nucleotides, the CDR3 is TGTGCCAGCAGAATGGACAAGGTCGGATTATACACCTTC. Protein: CASRMDKVGLYTF.